This T cell receptor beta chain stems from a study of T-cell memory formation after mild COVID-19. CDR3 size: 16 residues. Germline assignment: CDR1 SGHRS and CDR2 YFSETQ. Unmatched junction bases numbered 8, after V lost 5 bases and J lost 2 bases. TCRdb recomputed calls from the 5' RACE reads with MiXCR, one row per CDR3 protein. Here the sample spans more than 450,000 distinct CDR3 sequences, approximately 19% being singletons. The receptor was derived from an adult woman who had mild COVID-19 (a few samples of this study predate the infection). Cell type and time point are not known. The rearrangement joins TRBV5-1 to TRBJ2-1; 9 bases match TRBD1. The specimen sequenced was PBMCs or a T cell subset sorted from them (not recorded which). CDR3 bases: TGCGCCAGCAGTATACCGGGACAGGGCCCCTACAATGAGCAGTTCTTC. Its protein is CASSIPGQGPYNEQFF.